This is a list of T cell receptor beta chains from one sample in a study of blood T cell repertoires in COVID-19. TCRdb's copy holds only in-frame clones and misses some; the assay was immunoSEQ multiplex PCR. The sample has roughly 150,000 clones, 65% to 90% seen once. The sequenced sample was peripheral blood. All receptors come from a woman aged 50 to 60 with acute or convalescent COVID-19. Each CDR3 is given with its conserved first and last residue. D genes are given only for firm matches. The size entry is marked missing in some rows and otherwise reads once, few, many or a size class.

d_call | j_call | clone_size | v_call | cdr3_aa | cdr3_nt
. | TRBJ1-1 | . | TRBV2 | CASSVEGGAGGTEAFF | TGTGCCAGCAGTGTGGAGGGCGGCGCGGGGGGTACTGAAGCTTTCTTT
. | TRBJ2-5 | . | TRBV13 | CASSAAEEIQETQYF | TGTGCCAGCAGCGCAGCGGAAGAAATCCAAGAGACCCAGTACTTC
TRBD1 | TRBJ1-1 | . | TRBV7-3 | CASSSGQGAYTEAFF | TGTGCCAGCAGCTCGGGACAGGGGGCCTACACTGAAGCTTTCTTT
. | TRBJ1-2 | . | TRBV25-1 | CASSGLKAGGGYTF | TGTGCCAGCAGTGGCCTAAAGGCCGGGGGTGGCTACACCTTC
TRBD1 | TRBJ1-5 | few | TRBV27 | CASSFDRVHQPQHF | TGTGCCAGCAGTTTTGACAGGGTGCATCAGCCCCAGCATTTT
TRBD2 | TRBJ2-1 | . | TRBV4-1 | CASSSGGNSYNEQFF | TGCGCCAGCAGCTCGGGGGGGAACTCCTACAATGAGCAGTTCTTC
. | TRBJ1-6 | few | TRBV5-6 | CASSSDRSILYNSPLHF | TGTGCCAGCAGCTCGGACAGAAGCATCCTCTATAATTCACCCCTCCACTTT
. | TRBJ1-1 | . | TRBV4-3 | CASSQEPGLGYTEAFF | TGCGCCAGCAGCCAAGAACCGGGACTGGGGTACACTGAAGCTTTCTTT
. | TRBJ2-1 | . | TRBV5-1 | CASSLGLRGKDYNEQFF | TGCGCCAGCAGCTTGGGGTTACGGGGAAAAGACTACAATGAGCAGTTCTTC
TRBD1 | TRBJ2-5 | . | TRBV12-5 | CASGLVLGQGAETQYF | TGTGCTAGTGGTTTGGTACTGGGACAGGGAGCGGAGACCCAGTACTTC
TRBD1 | TRBJ2-3 | few | TRBV18 | CASSPTGQGGIGDTQYF | TGTGCCAGCTCACCAACCGGACAGGGGGGCATTGGAGATACGCAGTATTTT
TRBD1 | TRBJ1-1 | . | TRBV6-5 | CASRPPGGYTEAFF | TGTGCCAGCAGGCCCCCAGGGGGCTACACTGAAGCTTTCTTT
. | TRBJ1-2 | once | TRBV3-1/TRBV3-2 | CASSQEWKGLYGYTF | TGTGCCAGCAGCCAAGAATGGAAGGGACTATATGGCTACACCTTC
TRBD2 | TRBJ2-3 | once | TRBV4-1 | CASSQSAAGAADTQYF | TGCGCCAGCAGCCAATCCGCAGCGGGAGCTGCAGATACGCAGTATTTT
TRBD1 | TRBJ1-5 | . | TRBV19 | CASKGQDNQPQHF | TGTGCCAGTAAGGGACAGGACAATCAGCCCCAGCATTTT
. | TRBJ2-1 | . | TRBV7-2 | CASSSPRNEQFF | TGTGCCAGCAGCTCACCCAGGAATGAGCAGTTCTTC